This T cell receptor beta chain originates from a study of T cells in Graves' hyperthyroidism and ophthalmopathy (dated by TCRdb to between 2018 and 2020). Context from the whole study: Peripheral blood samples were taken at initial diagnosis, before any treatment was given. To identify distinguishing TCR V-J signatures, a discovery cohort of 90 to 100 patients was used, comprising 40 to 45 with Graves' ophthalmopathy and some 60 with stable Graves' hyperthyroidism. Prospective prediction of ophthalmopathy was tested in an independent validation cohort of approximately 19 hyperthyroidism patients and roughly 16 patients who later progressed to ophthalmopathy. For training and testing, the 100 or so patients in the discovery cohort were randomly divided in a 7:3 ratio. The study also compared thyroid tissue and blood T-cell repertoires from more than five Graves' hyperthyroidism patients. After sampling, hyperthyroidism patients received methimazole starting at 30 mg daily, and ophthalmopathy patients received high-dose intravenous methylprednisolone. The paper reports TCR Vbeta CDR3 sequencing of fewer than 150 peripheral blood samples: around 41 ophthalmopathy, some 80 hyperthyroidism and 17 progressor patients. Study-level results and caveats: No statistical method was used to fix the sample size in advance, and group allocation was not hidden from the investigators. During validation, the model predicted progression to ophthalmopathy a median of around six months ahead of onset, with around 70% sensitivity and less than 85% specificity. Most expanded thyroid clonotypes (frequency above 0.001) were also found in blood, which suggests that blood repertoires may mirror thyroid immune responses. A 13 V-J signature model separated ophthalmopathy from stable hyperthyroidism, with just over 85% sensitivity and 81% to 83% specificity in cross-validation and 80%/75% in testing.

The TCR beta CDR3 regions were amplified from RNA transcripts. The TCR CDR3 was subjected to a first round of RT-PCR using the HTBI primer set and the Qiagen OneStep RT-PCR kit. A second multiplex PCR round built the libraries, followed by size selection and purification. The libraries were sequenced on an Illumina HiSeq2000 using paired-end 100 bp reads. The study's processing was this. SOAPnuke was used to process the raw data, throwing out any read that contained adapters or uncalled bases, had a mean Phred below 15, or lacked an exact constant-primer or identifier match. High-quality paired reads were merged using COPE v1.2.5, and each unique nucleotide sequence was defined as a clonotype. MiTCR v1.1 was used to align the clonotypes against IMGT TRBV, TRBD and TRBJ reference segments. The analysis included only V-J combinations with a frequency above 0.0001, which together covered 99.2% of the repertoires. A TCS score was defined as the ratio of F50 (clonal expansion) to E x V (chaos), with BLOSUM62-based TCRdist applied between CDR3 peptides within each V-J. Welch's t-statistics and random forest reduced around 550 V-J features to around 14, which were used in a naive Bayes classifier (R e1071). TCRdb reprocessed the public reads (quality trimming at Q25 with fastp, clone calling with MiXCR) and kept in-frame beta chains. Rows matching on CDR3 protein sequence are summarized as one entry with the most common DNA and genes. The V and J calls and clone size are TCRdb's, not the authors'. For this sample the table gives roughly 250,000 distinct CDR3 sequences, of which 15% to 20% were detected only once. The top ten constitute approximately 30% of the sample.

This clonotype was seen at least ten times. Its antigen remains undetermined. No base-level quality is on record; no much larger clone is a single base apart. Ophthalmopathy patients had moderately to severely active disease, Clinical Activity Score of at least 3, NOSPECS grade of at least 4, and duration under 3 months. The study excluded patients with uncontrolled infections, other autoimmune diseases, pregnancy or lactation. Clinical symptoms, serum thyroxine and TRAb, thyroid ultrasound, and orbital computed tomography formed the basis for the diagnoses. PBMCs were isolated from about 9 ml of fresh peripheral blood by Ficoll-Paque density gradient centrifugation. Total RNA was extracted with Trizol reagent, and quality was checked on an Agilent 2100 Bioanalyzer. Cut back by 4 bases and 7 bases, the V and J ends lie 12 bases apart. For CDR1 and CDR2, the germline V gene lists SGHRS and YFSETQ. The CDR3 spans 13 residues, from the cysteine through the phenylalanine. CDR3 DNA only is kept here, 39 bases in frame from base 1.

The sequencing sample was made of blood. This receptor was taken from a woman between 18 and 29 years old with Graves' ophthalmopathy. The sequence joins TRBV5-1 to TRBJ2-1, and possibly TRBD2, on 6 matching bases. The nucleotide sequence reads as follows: TGCGCCAGCAGCGAGGGACTTGGAAATGAGCAGTTCTTC. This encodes CASSEGLGNEQFF. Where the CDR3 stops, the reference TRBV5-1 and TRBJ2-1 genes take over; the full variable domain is KAGVTQTPRYLIKTRGQQVTLSCSPISGHRSVSWYQQTPGQGLQFLFEYFSETQRNKGNFPGRFSGRQFSNSRSEMNVSTLELGDSALYLCASSEGLGNEQFFGPGTRLTVL.